Shown below are 4 T cell receptor beta chains from a single sample sequenced in a study of molecular identifiers for immune sequencing clone quantification. TCRdb re-called the PCR reads with MiXCR, one entry per CDR3 protein. This table has 490,000 or so distinct CDR3 sequences, roughly 23% appearing once. The specimen was naive CD8+ T cells from blood, with Jurkat cell RNA spiked in. Subset given: FACS-sorted CD8+CD4-CCR7+CD45RA+ naive T cells. All receptors derive from a human donor in good health. Some libraries in this study had Jurkat cell RNA spiked in.

This clonotype was seen more than once but under ten times. CDR3 protein: CASSLTRTGVSDTQYF. CDR3 nucleotide sequence: TGTGCCAGCAGCTTAACTAGGACAGGGGTATCAGATACGCAGTATTTT. The chain uses TRBV7-3 and TRBJ2-3; 9 bases fit TRBD1. This CDR3 spans 16 amino acids. Germline values: CDR1 SGHTA, CDR2 FQGTGA. Losses at the gene ends were 0 bases for V and 4 bases for J; bases not matched to a gene: 5.

This clonotype was observed once. This sequence joins TRBV16 and TRBJ1-1; D is unresolved. This CDR3 is built from 16 residues. Germline-derived CDR1 and CDR2 are KGHSY and FQNENV. Trimming removed 1 base from V and 0 bases from J, with 12 bases in between. This CDR3 reads CASSQFGRQMNTEAFF. The CDR3 nucleotides read TGTGCCAGCAGCCAATTCGGGAGGCAGATGAACACTGAAGCTTTCTTT.

There are a few counts of this clonotype. The V and J genes are TRBV3-1 and TRBJ2-7, with D tentatively TRBD1 (5 bases). The germline V gene has CDR1 LGHDT and CDR2 YNNKEL (reference sequence). V was cut by 5 bases and J by 5 bases, with 10 bases left in between. CDR3 size: 12 residues. CDR3 DNA sequence: TGTGCCAGCAGCGACGACAGCGACGAGCAGTACTTC. Residues: CASSDDSDEQYF.

The genes are TRBV3-1 and TRBJ2-3, with D possibly matching TRBD2 (6 bases). The CDR3 runs to 17 residues. The V and J ends lost 0 bases and 6 bases respectively, with 19 bases between them. Germline assignment: CDR1 LGHDT and CDR2 YNNKEL (reference sequence). The CDR3 coding sequence is TGTGCCAGCAGCCAAGAGTATCCGGGAGTGGTCGTTGATACGCAGTATTTT. It encodes CASSQEYPGVVVDTQYF.